The entry that follows covers one T cell receptor (beta chain) sequence. Its matching antigen is unknown. A J-beta primer mix and a sample-barcoded 5' primer were used in a second PCR of about 7 to 12 cycles. Each CDR3 protein is one row after TCRdb ran MiXCR on the 5' RACE reads. The sample lists roughly 730,000 distinct CDR3 sequences, around three fifths occurring once. The CDR3 loop spans 16 amino acids. V shed 2 bases and J 3 bases; nucleotides not matched to a gene: 10. Germline V lookup: CDR1 SEHNR, CDR2 FQNEAQ (reference sequence). This sample is drawn from a study of blood T cells in healthy people across ages. Turning to the study itself: When template switching was applied, about one barcoded beta molecule was captured per two T cells. Study-wide results and limits: Estimated diversity that came from one million T cells was considered an underestimate. The donors' CMV status was not determined, possibly confounding changes in expanded clonotypes.

Ten milliliters of peripheral blood were drawn from each donor. This receptor was identified in a man aged 40-50 years in good health. The chain combines TRBV7-9 with TRBJ2-7; 7 bases map to TRBD2. The sequenced material came from blood. CDR3 DNA: TGTGCCAGCAGCTTACCGTCCAGCGGGAACCACTACGAGCAGTACTTC. This sequence encodes CASSLPSSGNHYEQYF.